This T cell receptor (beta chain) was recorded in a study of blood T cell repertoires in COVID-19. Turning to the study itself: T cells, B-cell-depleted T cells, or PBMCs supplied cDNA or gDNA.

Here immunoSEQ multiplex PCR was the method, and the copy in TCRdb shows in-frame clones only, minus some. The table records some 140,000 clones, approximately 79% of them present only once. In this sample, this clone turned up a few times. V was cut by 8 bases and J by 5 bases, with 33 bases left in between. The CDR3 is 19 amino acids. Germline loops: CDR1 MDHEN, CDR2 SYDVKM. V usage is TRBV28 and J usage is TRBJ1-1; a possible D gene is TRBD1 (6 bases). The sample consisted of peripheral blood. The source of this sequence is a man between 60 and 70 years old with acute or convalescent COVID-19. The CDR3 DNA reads TGTGCCAGCCACGGGGCTTGGGGACAACAAGGCAGCAGCAGGACTGAAGCTTTCTTT. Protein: CASHGAWGQQGSSRTEAFF. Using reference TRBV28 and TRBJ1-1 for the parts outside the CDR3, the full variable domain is DVKVTQSSRYLVKRTGEKVFLECVQDMDHENMFWYRQDPGLGLRLIYFSYDVKMKEKGDIPEGYSVSREKKERFSLILESASTNQTSMYLCASHGAWGQQGSSRTEAFFGQGTRLTVV.